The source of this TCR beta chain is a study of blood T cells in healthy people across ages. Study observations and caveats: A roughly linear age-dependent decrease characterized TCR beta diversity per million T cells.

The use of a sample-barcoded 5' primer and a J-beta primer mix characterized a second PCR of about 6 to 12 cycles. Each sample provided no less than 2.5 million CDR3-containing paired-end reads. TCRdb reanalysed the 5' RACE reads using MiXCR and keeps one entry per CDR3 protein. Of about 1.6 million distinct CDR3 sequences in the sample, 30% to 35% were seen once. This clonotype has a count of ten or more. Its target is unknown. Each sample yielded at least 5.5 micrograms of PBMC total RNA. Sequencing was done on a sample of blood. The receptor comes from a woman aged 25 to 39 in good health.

The CDR3, as DNA: TGTGCCAGCAGTGGAGGGGGCTACTATGGCTACACCTTC. Translating gives CASSGGGYYGYTF. V and J are TRBV12-3 or TRBV12-4 and TRBJ1-2; 7 bases align to TRBD1. V shed 5 bases, J shed 3 bases, and the junction held 3 bases outside the gene matches. The CDR3 length is 13 residues.